Following are 25 T cell receptor beta chains from one sample sequenced in a study of cytomegalovirus exposure and HLA in healthy donors. Libraries were prepared by immunoSEQ multiplex PCR; TCRdb keeps only in-frame clonotypes and omits some of them. The sample carries approximately 200,000 clones, 75% to 95% recorded once. The source material was PBMCs. All receptors derive from a woman aged 18-29 years in good health and CMV-seronegative.

This clone was seen once. V gene TRBV18 combines with J gene TRBJ1-2; TRBD1 matches 12 bases. From germline, CDR1 is KGHSH and CDR2 LQKENI. This CDR3 is built from 14 residues. V was clipped by 4 bases and J by 8 bases; unmatched bases: 5. For the CDR3, the DNA is TGTGCCAGCTCACAGACCGGGACAGGGGGCGGCTACACCTTC. Protein: CASSQTGTGGGYTF.

The V and J genes are TRBV2 and TRBJ1-1; 7 bases are shared with TRBD1. The V gene end was trimmed by 5 bases and the J gene end by 2 bases; junction bases not matched to a gene: 5. This CDR3 region has 14 residues. The germline gives CDR1 SNHLY, CDR2 FYNNEI. The CDR3 loop reads CASSNRGLNTEAFF. Here the CDR3 DNA reads TGTGCCAGCAGTAACAGGGGTCTAAACACTGAAGCTTTCTTT.

The chain couples TRBV9 to TRBJ1-2, with 9 bases lining up with TRBD1. This CDR3 is built from 16 residues. Germline trimming cut 3 bases from V and 7 bases from J; bases unmatched to any gene: 13. Germline CDR1 SGDLS, CDR2 YYNGEE. CDR3 nucleotides: TGTGCCAGCAGCGCCACGGGACAGGGAGCGATGCGTGGCTACACCTTC. Translated: CASSATGQGAMRGYTF.

The rearrangement uses TRBV18 and TRBJ1-1, with a weak D call TRBD1 (5 bases). CDR1 and CDR2 (germline): KGHSH, LQKENI. V lost 3 bases, J lost 4 bases, and 21 bases lay in between. This CDR3 is 17 amino acids long. The CDR3 reads CASSPAGGVTGSTEAFF. The CDR3 DNA sequence: TGTGCCAGCTCACCGGCTGGGGGGGTCACAGGCTCCACTGAAGCTTTCTTT. Using reference TRBV18 and TRBJ1-1 for the parts outside the CDR3, the full variable domain is NAGVMQNPRHLVRRRGQEARLRCSPMKGHSHVYWYRQLPEEGLKFMVYLQKENIIDESGMPKERFSAEFPKEGPSILRIQQVVRGDSAAYFCASSPAGGVTGSTEAFFGQGTRLTVV.

The chain recombines TRBV14 with TRBJ1-2; no definite D call. The CDR3 has 12 amino acids. Germline V gene sequence: CDR1 SGHDN, CDR2 FVKESK. The V end lost 4 bases, the J end lost 8 bases, and 11 bases lay between the germline ends. CDR3: CASSPSRWGYTF. CDR3 DNA sequence: TGTGCCAGCAGCCCGAGTCGATGGGGCTACACCTTC.

The chain recombines TRBV6-1 with TRBJ2-7; 7 bases agree with TRBD1. There are 13 residues in the CDR3. Germline loops: CDR1 MNHNS, CDR2 SASEGT. After removal of 6 bases from V and 2 bases from J, the junction contained 4 bases not matched to a gene. CDR3 sequence reads: CASRLDRAYEQYF. The CDR3 nucleotides read TGTGCCAGCAGGTTAGACAGGGCCTACGAGCAGTACTTC.

The rearrangement uses TRBV9 and TRBJ2-7, with 10 bases aligning to TRBD2. In germline, CDR1 is SGDLS, CDR2 YYNGEE. V lost 1 base, J lost 4 bases, and 2 bases stayed unmatched. CDR3 length: 14 amino acids. The CDR3 is CASSVRTSGYEQYF. CDR3 sequence (DNA): TGTGCCAGCAGCGTAAGGACTAGCGGATACGAGCAGTACTTC.

The chain combines TRBV5-4 with TRBJ1-1; 8 nucleotides line up with TRBD1. The CDR3 has 13 residues. V was pared by 4 bases and J by 8 bases, with 7 bases of the junction left unmatched. Per the germline V gene, CDR1 is SGHNT and CDR2 is YYREEE (reference sequence). CDR3 sequence: CASSPIGTGEAFF. CDR3 nucleotide sequence: TGTGCCAGCAGCCCTATCGGGACAGGAGAAGCTTTCTTT. Filled out from reference TRBV5-4 and TRBJ1-1, the complete variable domain reads ETGVTQSPTHLIKTRGQQVTLRCSSQSGHNTVSWYQQALGQGPQFIFQYYREEENGRGNFPPRFSGLQFPNYSSELNVNALELDDSALYLCASSPIGTGEAFFGQGTRLTVV.

The genes are TRBV19 and TRBJ2-1, with 9 bases fitting TRBD2. Losses at the gene ends were 6 bases for V and 5 bases for J; bases not matched to a gene: 5. The CDR3 totals 14 residues. The V gene's germline CDR1 is LNHDA and CDR2 SQIVND (reference sequence). CDR3 bases: TGTGCCAGTAGGGGTCTAGCGGGGCACAATGAGCAGTTCTTC. Its protein is CASRGLAGHNEQFF.

The V gene is TRBV6-5, the J gene TRBJ1-1; D ambiguous. The ends were cut back, 6 bases at V and 4 bases at J, with 15 bases in the middle. The germline V gene has CDR1 MNHEY and CDR2 SVGAGI. This CDR3 is 14 amino acids long. As DNA, the CDR3 is TGTGCCAGCAGACGTTTGAGCCGGGGCACTGAAGCTTTCTTT. Translating gives CASRRLSRGTEAFF.

The rearrangement links TRBV5-1 to TRBJ1-3, with D unclear. Trimming took off 2 bases at V and 1 base at J, with 19 bases between the two ends. The V gene's germline CDR1 is SGHRS and CDR2 YFSETQ. This CDR3 has 18 residues. CDR3 nucleotide sequence: TGCGCCAGCAGCTTCACTACGCACACTACTCTTTCTGGAAACACCATATATTTT. Translation gives CASSFTTHTTLSGNTIYF.

The chain couples TRBV28 to TRBJ2-5, with D perhaps being TRBD1 or TRBD2 (9 bases each). Trimming removed 6 bases at V and 2 bases at J, with 28 bases between. Germline loops: CDR1 MDHEN, CDR2 SYDVKM. The CDR3 has 19 residues. The CDR3 region has the DNA TGTGCCAGCAGCGAACAGGGGGCGGGACTAGCAGCCGCTCAAGAGACCCAGTACTTC. Amino acids: CASSEQGAGLAAAQETQYF. The full variable domain, its missing parts supplied by reference TRBV28 and TRBJ2-5, is DVKVTQSSRYLVKRTGEKVFLECVQDMDHENMFWYRQDPGLGLRLIYFSYDVKMKEKGDIPEGYSVSREKKERFSLILESASTNQTSMYLCASSEQGAGLAAAQETQYFGPGTRLLVL.

This chain uses TRBV29-1 with TRBJ2-7; D is ambiguous. Between the trimmed V and J ends, which lost 6 bases and 3 bases, there was a span of 12 bases. Germline values: CDR1 SQVTM, CDR2 ANQGSEA. CDR3 length: 12 amino acids. The CDR3 DNA is TGCAGCGTCAAAAAAACAGACTACGAGCAGTACTTC. Its protein is CSVKKTDYEQYF.

The chain employs TRBV28 and TRBJ1-4, with D perhaps TRBD1 (5 bases). The V end was cut by 7 bases, the J end by 6 bases, with 18 bases between. This CDR3 region has 15 residues. Germline values: CDR1 MDHEN, CDR2 SYDVKM. The DNA for the CDR3 is TGTGCCAGCAACCCGGATTGGGGGGTCGATGAAAAACTGTTTTTT. Encoded protein: CASNPDWGVDEKLFF.

The chain combines TRBV18 with TRBJ2-5; 9 bases map to TRBD2. Germline trimming cut 2 bases from V and 5 bases from J; bases unmatched to any gene: 6. Germline CDR1 reads KGHSH; CDR2 reads LQKENI. There are 15 residues in the CDR3. The CDR3 loop is CASSPGLAGRETQYF. The CDR3 DNA sequence: TGTGCCAGCTCACCAGGGCTAGCGGGAAGGGAGACCCAGTACTTC.

The chain couples TRBV6-1 to TRBJ2-7; D gene uncertain. This CDR3 region has 14 residues. Germline assignment: CDR1 MNHNS and CDR2 SASEGT. Trimming pared 2 bases from V and 0 bases from J, leaving 8 bases between. Written as DNA, the CDR3 is TGTGCCAGCAGTGAAAGCAGGTTCTCCTACGAGCAGTACTTC. This codes for CASSESRFSYEQYF.

This sequence joins TRBV5-6 and TRBJ2-7, with D possibly matching TRBD2 (5 bases). The CDR3 totals 17 residues. CDR1 is SGHDT and CDR2 is YYEEEE in the germline V gene. V dropped 0 bases and J dropped 0 bases, with 16 bases sitting between them. The CDR3 sequence is CASSLGGADCGSYEQYF. As DNA, the CDR3 is TGTGCCAGCAGCTTGGGAGGTGCGGACTGCGGCTCCTACGAGCAGTACTTC. Together with reference TRBV5-6 and TRBJ2-7, the CDR3 gives the full variable domain: DAGVTQSPTHLIKTRGQQVTLRCSPKSGHDTVSWYQQALGQGPQFIFQYYEEEERQRGNFPDRFSGHQFPNYSSELNVNALLLGDSALYLCASSLGGADCGSYEQYFGPGTRLTVT.

The chain links TRBV19 to TRBJ1-4; D is unresolved. Germline-derived CDR1 and CDR2 are LNHDA and SQIVND (reference sequence). The CDR3 is 13 amino acids. Trimming took 2 bases from V and 11 from J, leaving 12 bases between them. CDR3 residues: CASSISGAGKLFF. The DNA of the CDR3 is TGTGCCAGTAGTATATCCGGCGCGGGGAAACTGTTTTTT.

This rearrangement joins TRBV5-6 to TRBJ2-5; possible D gene TRBD1, 6 bases. CDR1 is SGHDT and CDR2 is YYEEEE in the germline V gene. Trimming removed 0 bases at V and 5 bases at J, with 11 bases between. CDR3 length: 14 amino acids. CDR3 residues: CASSLEGDGETQYF. CDR3 nucleotides: TGTGCCAGCAGCTTGGAGGGGGACGGCGAGACCCAGTACTTC.

The CDR3 DNA reads as TGTGCCAGCAGCGAACTAGCGGGAGGGCCCTCGGAGACCCAGTACTTC. Translating gives CASSELAGGPSETQYF. The chain couples TRBV7-8 to TRBJ2-5; 13 nucleotides align to TRBD2. Germline V gene lookup returns CDR1 SGHVS and CDR2 FQNEAQ. CDR3 length: 16 residues. With 5 bases clipped from V and 5 bases from J, the junction kept 8 bases outside the gene matches.

Concerning this clone: The identical CDR3 is also encoded by other nucleotide sequences in the sample. The rearrangement joins TRBV5-1 to TRBJ2-7; a weak D match, TRBD2 (6 bases). The length of the CDR3 is 14 residues. Germline-derived CDR1 and CDR2 are SGHRS and YFSETQ. Trimming removed 2 bases from V and 0 bases from J, with 9 bases in between. The CDR3 loop is CASSFSGSSYEQYF. The CDR3 nucleotides read TGCGCCAGCAGCTTTTCCGGGAGCTCCTACGAGCAGTACTTC.

This chain uses TRBV11-1 with TRBJ2-7; TRBD2 is a possible D gene (5 bases). V gave up 1 base and J gave up 0 bases, with 7 bases separating them. CDR1 SGHAT and CDR2 FQDESV come from the germline V gene (reference sequence). There are 14 residues in the CDR3. Here the CDR3 reads CASSLGRASYEQYF. CDR3 in DNA: TGTGCCAGCAGCTTAGGGCGGGCCTCCTACGAGCAGTACTTC.

This clone came up once. The chain joins TRBV9 to TRBJ2-7, with 7 bases that match TRBD2. The length of the CDR3 is 15 residues. The trim removed 4 bases at V and 3 bases at J, leaving 10 bases unmatched. Looked up from germline, CDR1 is SGDLS and CDR2 is YYNGEE. CDR3 in DNA: TGTGCCAGCAGCCCCTCCCCCAGCGGGAACTACGAGCAGTACTTC. This gives the protein CASSPSPSGNYEQYF.

The chain employs TRBV10-2 and TRBJ2-3, with D maybe TRBD1 (5 bases). CDR1 WSHSY and CDR2 SAAADI come from the germline V gene. Trimming took 6 bases from V and 1 from J, leaving 11 bases between them. The CDR3 consists of 14 residues. The CDR3 here is CASSDDSRTDTQYF. The CDR3 DNA follows: TGCGCCAGCAGCGATGACAGTCGCACAGATACGCAGTATTTT.

This chain connects TRBV5-8 to TRBJ2-7, with D perhaps matching TRBD1 (5 bases). V was clipped by 3 bases and J by 2 bases, with 12 bases between them. The CDR3 has 14 amino acids. Germline V gives CDR1 SGHTS, CDR2 YDEGEE. CDR3 in DNA: TGTGCCAGCAGCTCAGGGTTCGTAGCCTACGAGCAGTACTTC. Translation gives CASSSGFVAYEQYF. Supplemented by reference TRBV5-8 and TRBJ2-7, the full variable domain reads EAGVTQSPTHLIKTRGQQATLRCSPISGHTSVYWYQQALGLGLQFLLWYDEGEERNRGNFPPRFSGRQFPNYSSELNVNALELEDSALYLCASSSGFVAYEQYFGPGTRLTVT.